This T cell receptor (beta chain) stems from a study of OX40 agonist ivuxolimab in advanced cancers. Study-wide results and limits: The investigators did not determine what antigen specificity the expanded peripheral T cells had. The authors also found low normalized T-cell clonal expansion in some nonresponders. Compared with CD4+, CD8+ T cells on average had more expanded clones.

About this clone: Its antigen is not known.

Per the germline V gene, CDR1 is SGHTA and CDR2 is FQGTGA. V lost 2 bases and J lost 4, with 11 bases in between. The CDR3 runs to 14 residues. Method: immunoSEQ multiplex PCR; TCRdb's copy keeps in-frame clones and lacks some. There are approximately 49,000 clones in the sample; around four fifths occur only once, and roughly 25% lies in the top ten. This specimen was CD4+ or CD8+ T cells sorted from blood, taken in a trial of the OX40 agonist ivuxolimab. This TCR was recovered from an adult with an advanced solid tumor such as melanoma, head and neck, liver or kidney cancer. The V and J genes are TRBV7-3 and TRBJ1-2, with a possible D match to TRBD1 (6 bases). The CDR3 bases are TGTGCCAGCAGCTTAGGGGGCGAGGGCTATGGCTACACCTTC. Translated, it gives CASSLGGEGYGYTF.